Sequencing of this T cell receptor beta chain was carried out in a study of cytomegalovirus exposure and HLA in healthy donors. The wider study: A data release that came early held roughly 85 million unique TCRs from HLA-typed donors.

Per the germline V gene, CDR1 is MNHEY and CDR2 is SMNVEV (reference sequence). There are 14 residues in the CDR3. V was pared by 7 bases and J by 6 bases, with 10 bases of the junction left unmatched. In this sample, this clone turned up once. Its target is not known. General observations from the study: A later analysis reported that several of the most significant clusters appeared to be linked to common viral pathogens, among them Epstein-Barr virus.

Healthy bone marrow donors made up the cohort. In the PCR, 60 Vbeta and 13 Jbeta primers were used. As handled by the study authors: In a later analysis, the count reached about 80 million unique TCR beta chains, with 10 million to 14 million shared. The table came from immunoSEQ multiplex PCR; TCRdb's copy has only in-frame clones and leaves some out. The V and J calls and clone size are taken from that table; D and trimming were inferred from the DNA. Here the sample spans 150,000 to 180,000 clones, 80% being singletons. Sample: PBMCs. The sequence derives from a woman aged 35 to 49 in good health and CMV-seropositive. V and J are TRBV27 and TRBJ1-2, with TRBD1 identical over 8 bases. The CDR3 DNA sequence: TGTGCCAGCACAACTCTGGACAGGGCTGATGGCTACACCTTC. Translating gives CASTTLDRADGYTF.